This T cell receptor beta chain was observed in a study of T cells after yellow fever vaccination. Study in general: Any fraction with a low cell number was prepared using SMART-Seq v4 Ultra Low Input.

TCRdb analysed the 5' RACE reads with MiXCR anew, one entry per CDR3 protein. The sample includes 200,000 to 300,000 distinct CDR3 sequences, approximately 3.5% seen only once; the top ten take under 20%. At least ten counts were recorded for this clonotype. The antigen remains undetermined. Between the trimmed V and J ends, which lost 3 bases and 2 bases, there was a span of 9 bases. CDR3 length: 14 amino acids. Germline assignment: CDR1 SGHDT and CDR2 YYEEEE. Broader study findings: A limited proportion of clonotypes was detected within both the CD4 and CD8 compartments. The study re-detected most primary-vaccination clones after the booster (nearly 97% CD4, roughly 88% CD8). Though weaker, the secondary response peaked faster, on day 5 versus 15.

The clonotype was recovered from a young man who received the YFV17D yellow fever vaccine. Here the sequenced sample was PBMCs, taken 15 days after the yellow fever booster vaccination. This chain joins TRBV5-6 and TRBJ2-1, with D possibly matching TRBD1 (5 bases). DNA for the CDR3: TGTGCCAGCAGCTATCAGGGCACCTACAATGAGCAGTTCTTC. Protein: CASSYQGTYNEQFF.